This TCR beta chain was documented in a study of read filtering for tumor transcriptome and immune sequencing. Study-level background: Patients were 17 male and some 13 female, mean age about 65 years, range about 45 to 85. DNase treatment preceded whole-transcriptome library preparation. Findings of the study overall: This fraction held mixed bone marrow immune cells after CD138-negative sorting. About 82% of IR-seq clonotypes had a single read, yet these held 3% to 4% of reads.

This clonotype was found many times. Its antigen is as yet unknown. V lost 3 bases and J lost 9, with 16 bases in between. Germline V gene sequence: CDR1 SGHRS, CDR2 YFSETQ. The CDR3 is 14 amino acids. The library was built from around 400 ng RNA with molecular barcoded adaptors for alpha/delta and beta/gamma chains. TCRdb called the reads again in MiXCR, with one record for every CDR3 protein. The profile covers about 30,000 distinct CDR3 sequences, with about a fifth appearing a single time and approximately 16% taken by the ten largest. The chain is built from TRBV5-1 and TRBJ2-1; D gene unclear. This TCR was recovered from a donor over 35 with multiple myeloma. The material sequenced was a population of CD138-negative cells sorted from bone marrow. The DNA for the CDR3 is TGCGCCAGCAGCTCGGGTAGTGATTTCGCTGAGCAGTTCTTC. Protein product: CASSSGSDFAEQFF.